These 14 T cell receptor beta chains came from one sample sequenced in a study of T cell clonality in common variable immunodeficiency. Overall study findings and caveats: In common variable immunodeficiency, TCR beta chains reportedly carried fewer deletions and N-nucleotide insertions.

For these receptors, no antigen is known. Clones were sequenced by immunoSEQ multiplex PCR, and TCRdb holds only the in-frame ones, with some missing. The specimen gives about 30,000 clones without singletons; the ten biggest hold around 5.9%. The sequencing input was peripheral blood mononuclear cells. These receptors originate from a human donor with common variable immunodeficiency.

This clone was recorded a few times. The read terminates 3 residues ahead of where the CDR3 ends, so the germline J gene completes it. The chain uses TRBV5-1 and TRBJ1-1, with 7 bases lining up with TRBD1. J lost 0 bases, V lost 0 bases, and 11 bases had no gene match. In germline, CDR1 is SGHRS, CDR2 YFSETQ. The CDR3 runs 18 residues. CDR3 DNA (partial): TGCGCCAGCAGCTTGGCCGGGAACAGGGGAGGAATGAACACTGAA. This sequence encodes CASSLAGNRGGMNTE. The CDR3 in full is CASSLAGNRGGMNTEAFF. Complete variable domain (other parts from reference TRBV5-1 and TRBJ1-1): KAGVTQTPRYLIKTRGQQVTLSCSPISGHRSVSWYQQTPGQGLQFLFEYFSETQRNKGNFPGRFSGRQFSNSRSEMNVSTLELGDSALYLCASSLAGNRGGMNTEAFFGQGTRLTVV.

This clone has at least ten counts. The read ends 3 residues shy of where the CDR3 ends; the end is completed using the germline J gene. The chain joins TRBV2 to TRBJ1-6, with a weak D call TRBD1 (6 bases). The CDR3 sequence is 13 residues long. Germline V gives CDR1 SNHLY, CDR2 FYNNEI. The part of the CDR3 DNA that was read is TGTGCCAGCAGTGAAGGTCAGGGGAGGCCC. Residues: CASSEGQGRP. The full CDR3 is CASSEGQGRPLHF.

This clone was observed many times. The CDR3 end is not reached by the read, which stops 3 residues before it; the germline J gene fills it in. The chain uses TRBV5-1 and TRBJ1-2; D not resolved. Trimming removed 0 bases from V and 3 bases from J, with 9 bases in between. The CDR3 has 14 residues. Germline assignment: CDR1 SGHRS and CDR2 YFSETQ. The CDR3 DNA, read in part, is TGCGCCAGCAGCTTGGCGCAGGAGTACTATGGC. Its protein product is CASSLAQEYYG. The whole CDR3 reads CASSLAQEYYGYTF.

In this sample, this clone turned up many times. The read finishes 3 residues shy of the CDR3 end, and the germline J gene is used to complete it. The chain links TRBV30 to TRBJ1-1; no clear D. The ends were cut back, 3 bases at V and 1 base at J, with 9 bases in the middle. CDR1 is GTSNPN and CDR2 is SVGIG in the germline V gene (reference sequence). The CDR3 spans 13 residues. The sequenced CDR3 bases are TGTGCCTGGAGATTGAGGGCGAACACTGAA. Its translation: CAWRLRANTE. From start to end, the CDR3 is CAWRLRANTEAFF.

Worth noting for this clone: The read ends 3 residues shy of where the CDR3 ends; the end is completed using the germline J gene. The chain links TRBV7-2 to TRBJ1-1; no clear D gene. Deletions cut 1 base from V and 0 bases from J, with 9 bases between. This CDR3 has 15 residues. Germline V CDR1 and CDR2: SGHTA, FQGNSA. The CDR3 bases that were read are TGTGCCAGCAGCTTAGTAGGGTTCCTGAACACTGAA. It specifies CASSLVGFLNTE. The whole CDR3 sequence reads CASSLVGFLNTEAFF.

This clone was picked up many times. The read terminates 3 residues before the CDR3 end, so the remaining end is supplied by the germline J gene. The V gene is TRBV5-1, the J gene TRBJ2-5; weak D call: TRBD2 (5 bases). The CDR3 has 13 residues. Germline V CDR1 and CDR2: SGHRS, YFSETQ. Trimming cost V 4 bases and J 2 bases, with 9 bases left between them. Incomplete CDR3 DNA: TGCGCCAGCAGCCCGGGGTGGCAAGAGACC. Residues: CASSPGWQET. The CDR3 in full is CASSPGWQETQYF.

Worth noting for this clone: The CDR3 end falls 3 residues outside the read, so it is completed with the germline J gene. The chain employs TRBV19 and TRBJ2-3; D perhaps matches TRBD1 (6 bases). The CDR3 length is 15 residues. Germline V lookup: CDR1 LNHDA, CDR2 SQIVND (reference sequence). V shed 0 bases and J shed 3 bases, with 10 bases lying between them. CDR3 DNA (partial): TGTGCCAGTAGTATAGAATGGGGGCCGACAGATACG. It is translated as CASSIEWGPTDT. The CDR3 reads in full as CASSIEWGPTDTQYF. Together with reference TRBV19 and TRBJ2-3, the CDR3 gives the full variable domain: DGGITQSPKYLFRKEGQNVTLSCEQNLNHDAMYWYRQDPGQGLRLIYYSQIVNDFQKGDIAEGYSVSREKKESFPLTVTSAQKNPTAFYLCASSIEWGPTDTQYFGPGTRLTVL.

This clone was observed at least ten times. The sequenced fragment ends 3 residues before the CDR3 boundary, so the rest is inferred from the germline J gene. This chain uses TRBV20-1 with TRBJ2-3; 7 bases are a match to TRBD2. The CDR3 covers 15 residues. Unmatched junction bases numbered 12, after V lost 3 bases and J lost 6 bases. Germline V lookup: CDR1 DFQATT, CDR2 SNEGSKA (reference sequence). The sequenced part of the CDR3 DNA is TGCAGTGCTAGGGGAGGGTGGGGGGTGTCTGATACG. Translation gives CSARGGWGVSDT. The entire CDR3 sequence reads CSARGGWGVSDTQYF.

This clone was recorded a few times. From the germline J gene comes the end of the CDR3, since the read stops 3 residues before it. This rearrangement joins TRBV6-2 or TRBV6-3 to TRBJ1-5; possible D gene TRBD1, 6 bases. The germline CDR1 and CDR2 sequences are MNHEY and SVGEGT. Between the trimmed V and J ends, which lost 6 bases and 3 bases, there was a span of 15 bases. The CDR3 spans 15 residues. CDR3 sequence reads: CASSPGQKNNQPQHF. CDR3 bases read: TGTGCCAGCAGCCCAGGACAGAAAAACAATCAGCCC.

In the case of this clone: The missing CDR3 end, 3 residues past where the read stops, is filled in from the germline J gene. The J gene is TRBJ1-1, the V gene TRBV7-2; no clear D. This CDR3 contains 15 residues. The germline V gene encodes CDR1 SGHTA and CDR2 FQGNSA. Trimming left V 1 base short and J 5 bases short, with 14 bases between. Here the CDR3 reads CASSLGSGSGTEAFF. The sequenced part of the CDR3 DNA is TGTGCCAGCAGCTTAGGGTCCGGAAGCGGGACTGAA.

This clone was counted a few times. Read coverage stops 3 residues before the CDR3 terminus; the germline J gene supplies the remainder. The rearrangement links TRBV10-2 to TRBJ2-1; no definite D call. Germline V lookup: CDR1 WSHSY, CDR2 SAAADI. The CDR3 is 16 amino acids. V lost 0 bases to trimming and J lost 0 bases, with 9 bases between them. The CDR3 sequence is CASSESYSSSYNEQFF. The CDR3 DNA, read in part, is TGCGCCAGCAGTGAGTCGTACAGTAGCTCCTACAATGAG.

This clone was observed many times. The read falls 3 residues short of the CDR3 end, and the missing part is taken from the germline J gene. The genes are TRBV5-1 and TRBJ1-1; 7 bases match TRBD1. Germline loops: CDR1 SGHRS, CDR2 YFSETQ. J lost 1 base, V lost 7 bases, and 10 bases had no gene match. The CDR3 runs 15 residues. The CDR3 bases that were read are TGCGCCAGCTCCCAGGGGGGACAGACGAACACTGAA. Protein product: CASSQGGQTNTE. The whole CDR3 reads CASSQGGQTNTEAFF.

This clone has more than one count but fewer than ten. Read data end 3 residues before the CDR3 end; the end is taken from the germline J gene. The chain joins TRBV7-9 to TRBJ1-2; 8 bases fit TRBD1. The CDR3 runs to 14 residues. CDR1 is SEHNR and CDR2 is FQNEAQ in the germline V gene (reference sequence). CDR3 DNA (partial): TGTGCCAGCAGCTTCCTGGACAGGGTGAACGGC. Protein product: CASSFLDRVNG. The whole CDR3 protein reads CASSFLDRVNGYTF.

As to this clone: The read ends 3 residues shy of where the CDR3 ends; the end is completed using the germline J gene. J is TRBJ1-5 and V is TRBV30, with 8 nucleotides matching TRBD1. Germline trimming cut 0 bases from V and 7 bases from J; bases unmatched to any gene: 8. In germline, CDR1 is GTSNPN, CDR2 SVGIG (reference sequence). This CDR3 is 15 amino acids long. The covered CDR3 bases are TGTGCCTGGAGTGTACTGGGGCAGGGGGCGCAGCCC. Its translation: CAWSVLGQGAQP. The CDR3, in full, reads CAWSVLGQGAQPQHF. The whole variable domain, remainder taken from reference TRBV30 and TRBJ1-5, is SQTIHQWPATLVQPVGSPLSLECTVEGTSNPNLYWYRQAAGRGLQLLFYSVGIGQISSEVPQNLSASRPQDRQFILSSKKLLLSDSGFYLCAWSVLGQGAQPQHFGDGTRLSIL.